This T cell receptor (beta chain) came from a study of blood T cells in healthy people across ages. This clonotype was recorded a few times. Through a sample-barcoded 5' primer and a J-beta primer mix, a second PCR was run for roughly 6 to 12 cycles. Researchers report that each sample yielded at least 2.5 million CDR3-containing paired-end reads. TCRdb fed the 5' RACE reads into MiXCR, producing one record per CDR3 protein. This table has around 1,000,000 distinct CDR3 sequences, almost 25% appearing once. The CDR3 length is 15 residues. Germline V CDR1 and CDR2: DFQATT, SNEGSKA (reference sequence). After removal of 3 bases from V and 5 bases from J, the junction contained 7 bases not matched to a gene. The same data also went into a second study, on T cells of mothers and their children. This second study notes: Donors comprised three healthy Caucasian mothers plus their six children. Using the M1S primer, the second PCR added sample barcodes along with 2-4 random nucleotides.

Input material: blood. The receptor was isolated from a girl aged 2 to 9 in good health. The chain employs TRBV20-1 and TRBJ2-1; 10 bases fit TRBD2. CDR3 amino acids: CSARGQAGGDNEQFF. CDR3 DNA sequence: TGCAGTGCTAGGGGCCAAGCGGGAGGGGACAATGAGCAGTTCTTC.